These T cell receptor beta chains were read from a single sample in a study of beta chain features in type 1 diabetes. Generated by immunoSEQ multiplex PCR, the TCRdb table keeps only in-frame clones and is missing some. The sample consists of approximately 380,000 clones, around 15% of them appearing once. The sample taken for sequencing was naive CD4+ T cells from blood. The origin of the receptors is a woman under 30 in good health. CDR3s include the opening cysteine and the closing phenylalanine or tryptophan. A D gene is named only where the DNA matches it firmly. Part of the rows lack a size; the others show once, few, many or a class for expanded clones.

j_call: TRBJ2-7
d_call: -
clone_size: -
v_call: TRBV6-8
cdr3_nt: TGTGCCAGCAGTTACCAGCGGAAGACCTACGAGCAGTACTTC
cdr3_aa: CASSYQRKTYEQYF

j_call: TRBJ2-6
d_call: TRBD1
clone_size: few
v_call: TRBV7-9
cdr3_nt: TGTGCCAGCACCAGGACAGGGGAAGCTGGGGCCAACGTCCTGACTTTC
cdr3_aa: CASTRTGEAGANVLTF

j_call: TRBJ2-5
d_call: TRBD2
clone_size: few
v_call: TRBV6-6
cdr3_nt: TGTGCCAGCAGTCTAGCGGGAGTGGGAGAGACCCAGTACTTC
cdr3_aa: CASSLAGVGETQYF

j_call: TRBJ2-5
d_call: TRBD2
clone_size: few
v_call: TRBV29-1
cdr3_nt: TGCAGCGTTGAAGCCCCGACTAGCGGGAGACAAGAGACCCAGTACTTC
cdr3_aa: CSVEAPTSGRQETQYF

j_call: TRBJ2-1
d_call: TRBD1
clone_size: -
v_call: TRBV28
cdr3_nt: TGTGCCAGCAGCCCCTCGGACAGGGGGGCGGTCAATGAGCAGTTCTTC
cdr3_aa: CASSPSDRGAVNEQFF

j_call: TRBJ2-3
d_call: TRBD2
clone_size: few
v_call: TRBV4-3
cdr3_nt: TGCGCCAGCAGCCAAGAGAGGACCCTGGGGGCTAGCGGGAGTGCAGATACGCAGTATTTT
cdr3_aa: CASSQERTLGASGSADTQYF

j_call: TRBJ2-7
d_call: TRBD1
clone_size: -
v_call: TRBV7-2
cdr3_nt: TGTGCCAGCAGCATCGGACAGGGGTCCTACGAGCAGTACTTC
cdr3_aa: CASSIGQGSYEQYF

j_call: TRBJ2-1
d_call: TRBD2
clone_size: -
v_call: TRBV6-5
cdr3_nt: TGTGCCAGCAGTTACGTCGGCGGGGGTGCCAATGAGCAGTTCTTC
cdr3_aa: CASSYVGGGANEQFF

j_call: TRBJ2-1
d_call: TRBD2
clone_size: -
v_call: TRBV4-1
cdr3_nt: TGCGCCAGCAGCCCAAGTCGTGGTAGCGGGGCGTACAATGAGCAGTTCTTC
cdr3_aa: CASSPSRGSGAYNEQFF

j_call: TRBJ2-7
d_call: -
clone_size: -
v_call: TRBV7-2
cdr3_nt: TGTGCCAGCAGCTACGGGACTCACGCCTACGAGCAGTACTTC
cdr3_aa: CASSYGTHAYEQYF

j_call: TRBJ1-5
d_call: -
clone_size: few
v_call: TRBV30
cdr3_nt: TGTGCCTGGAGTGTAATGTCAGGGCATAGCAATCAGCCCCAGCATTTT
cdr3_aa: CAWSVMSGHSNQPQHF

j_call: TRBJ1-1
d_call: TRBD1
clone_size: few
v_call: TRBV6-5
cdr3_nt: TGTGCCAGCAGTTATCCGGGACAGCATGAAGCTTTCTTT
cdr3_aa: CASSYPGQHEAFF

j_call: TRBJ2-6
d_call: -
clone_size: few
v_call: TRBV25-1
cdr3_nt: TGTGCCAGCAGTGACAAATCTTGGGCCTCTGGGGCCAACGTCCTGACTTTC
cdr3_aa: CASSDKSWASGANVLTF

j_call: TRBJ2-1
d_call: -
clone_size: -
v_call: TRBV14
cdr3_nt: TGTGCCAGCAGCCAAGACGTTGCACAGCTTTGGTCCCACAATGAGCAGTTCTTC
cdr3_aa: CASSQDVAQLWSHNEQFF

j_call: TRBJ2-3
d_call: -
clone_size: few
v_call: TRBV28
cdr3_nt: TGTGCCAGCAGTTTTGGCGGGACCATAACATCTAGCACAGATACGCAGTATTTT
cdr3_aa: CASSFGGTITSSTDTQYF

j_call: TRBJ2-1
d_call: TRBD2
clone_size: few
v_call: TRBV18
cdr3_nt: TGTGCCAGCTCACCCTGGGAGGGCATCCACTCCTACAATGAGCAGTTCTTC
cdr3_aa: CASSPWEGIHSYNEQFF

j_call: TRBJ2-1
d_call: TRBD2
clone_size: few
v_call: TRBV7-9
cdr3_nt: TGTGCCAGCAGCGCATACGGGACTAGCGGGGACCATGAGCAGTTCTTC
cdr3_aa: CASSAYGTSGDHEQFF

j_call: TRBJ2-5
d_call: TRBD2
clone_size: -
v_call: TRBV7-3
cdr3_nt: TGTGCCAGCAGCCCCTTCGGGAGGGAAGAGACCCAGTACTTC
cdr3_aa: CASSPFGREETQYF

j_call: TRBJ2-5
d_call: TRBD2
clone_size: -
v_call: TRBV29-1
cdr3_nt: TGCAGCGTTCACCCGACTAGCTGGGGAGAGACCCAGTACTTC
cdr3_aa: CSVHPTSWGETQYF

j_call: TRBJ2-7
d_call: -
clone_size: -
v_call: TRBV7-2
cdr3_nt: TGTGCCAGCAGCTTAGCGGGCAGCTACGAGCAGTACTTC
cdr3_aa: CASSLAGSYEQYF

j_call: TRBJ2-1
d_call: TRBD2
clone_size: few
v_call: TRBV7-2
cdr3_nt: TGTGCCAGCAGCCTCGTGGGTGCAGCGGGAGGGCCGGGTGAGCAGTTCTTC
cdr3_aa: CASSLVGAAGGPGEQFF

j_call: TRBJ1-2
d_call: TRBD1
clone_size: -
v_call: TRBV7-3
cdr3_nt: TGTGCCAGCAGCAGTTCAGGGGGCAATGGCTACACCTTC
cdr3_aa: CASSSSGGNGYTF

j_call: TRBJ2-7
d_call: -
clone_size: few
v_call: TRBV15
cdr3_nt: TGTGCCACCAGCAGAGACAGCTACGAGCAGTACTTC
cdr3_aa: CATSRDSYEQYF

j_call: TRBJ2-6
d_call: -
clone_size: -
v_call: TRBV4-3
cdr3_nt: TGCGCCAGCAGCCCCTTTTCTGGGGCCAACGTCCTGACTTTC
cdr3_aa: CASSPFSGANVLTF

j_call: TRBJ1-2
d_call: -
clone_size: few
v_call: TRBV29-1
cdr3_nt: TGCAGCGTTGAATCCAGGGATAGGTTGCATGGCTACACCTTC
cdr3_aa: CSVESRDRLHGYTF

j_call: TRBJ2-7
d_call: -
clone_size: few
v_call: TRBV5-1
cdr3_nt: TGCGCCAGCAGCTTGGCACCGGGAAGCTCCTACGAGCAGTACTTC
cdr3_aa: CASSLAPGSSYEQYF

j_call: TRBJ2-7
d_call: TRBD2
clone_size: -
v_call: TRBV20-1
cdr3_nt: TGCAGTGCCGCGGGAGTACGCGAGCAGTACTTC
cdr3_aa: CSAAGVREQYF

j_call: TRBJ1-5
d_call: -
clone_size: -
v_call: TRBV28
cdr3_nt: TGTGCCAGCACTCTACCCCAGGGCGAGGCTCAGCCCCAGCATTTT
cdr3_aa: CASTLPQGEAQPQHF

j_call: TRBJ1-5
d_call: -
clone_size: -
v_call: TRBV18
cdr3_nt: TGTGCCAGCTCTCTCTTCTCAGGGGAGTCGTTCCGGCAGCCCCAGCATTTT
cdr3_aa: CASSLFSGESFRQPQHF

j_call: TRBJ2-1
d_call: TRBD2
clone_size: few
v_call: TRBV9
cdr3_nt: TGTGCCAGCAGCGTAGGGCTAGCGGGTTACAATGAGCAGTTCTTC
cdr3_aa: CASSVGLAGYNEQFF

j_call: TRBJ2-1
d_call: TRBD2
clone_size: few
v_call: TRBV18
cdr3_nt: TGTGCCAGCTCACCCCGGCGGGAGAGGCGCAATGAGCAGTTCTTC
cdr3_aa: CASSPRRERRNEQFF

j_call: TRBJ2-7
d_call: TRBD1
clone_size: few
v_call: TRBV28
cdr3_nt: TGTGCCAGCAGTACCGGGGGACAGGGGGCCCTCGAGCAGTACTTC
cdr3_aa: CASSTGGQGALEQYF

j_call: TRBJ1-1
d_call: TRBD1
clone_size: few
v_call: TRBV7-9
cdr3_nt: TGTGCCAGCAGCTCACAGGGGATCACTGAAGCTTTCTTT
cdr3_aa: CASSSQGITEAFF

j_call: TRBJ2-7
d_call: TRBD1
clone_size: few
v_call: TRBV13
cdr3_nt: TGTGCCAGCAGCCTTAGACAGGGTGCCAACGAGCAGTACTTC
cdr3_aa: CASSLRQGANEQYF

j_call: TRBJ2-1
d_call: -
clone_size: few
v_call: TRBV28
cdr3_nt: TGTGCCAGCAGCCAACGACAGGGAGGAGGCAATGAGCAGTTCTTC
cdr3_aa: CASSQRQGGGNEQFF

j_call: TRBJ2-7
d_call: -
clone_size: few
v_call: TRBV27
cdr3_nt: TGTGCCAGCAGTTGGGATGGGCTAGCCGCCGGCTACGAGCAGTACTTC
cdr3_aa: CASSWDGLAAGYEQYF

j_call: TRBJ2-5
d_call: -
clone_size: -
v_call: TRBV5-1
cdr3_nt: TGCGCCAGCAGAGAGTCGGAGACCCAGTACTTC
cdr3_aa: CASRESETQYF

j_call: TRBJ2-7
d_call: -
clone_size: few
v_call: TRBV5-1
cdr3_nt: TGCGCCAGCAGCTTGGCCGACTCACTTTACGAGCAGTACTTC
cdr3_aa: CASSLADSLYEQYF

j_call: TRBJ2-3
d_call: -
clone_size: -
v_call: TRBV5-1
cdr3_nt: TGCGCCAGCAGCTCCGCGGCGAGATCTAGCACAGATACGCAGTATTTT
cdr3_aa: CASSSAARSSTDTQYF

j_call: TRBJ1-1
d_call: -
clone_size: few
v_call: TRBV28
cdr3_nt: TGTGCCACCCATGTCAACACTGAAGCTTTCTTT
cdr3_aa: CATHVNTEAFF

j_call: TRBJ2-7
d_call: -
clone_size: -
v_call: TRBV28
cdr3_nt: TGTGCCAGCAGTACCACTGGTGAGCAGTACTTC
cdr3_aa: CASSTTGEQYF

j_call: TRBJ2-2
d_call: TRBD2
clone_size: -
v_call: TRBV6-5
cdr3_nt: TGTGCCAGCAGTTACTCAGGCGGGAGGGCCACCGGGGAGCTGTTTTTT
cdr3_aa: CASSYSGGRATGELFF

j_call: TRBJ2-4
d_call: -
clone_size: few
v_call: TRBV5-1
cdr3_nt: TGCGCCAGCAGACCACAGTTAGCCAAAAACATTCAGTACTTC
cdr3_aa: CASRPQLAKNIQYF

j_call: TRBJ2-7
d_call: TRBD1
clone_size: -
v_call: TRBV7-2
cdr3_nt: TGTGCCAGCAGCCCGCTGACAGGGGGCTACGAGCAGTACTTC
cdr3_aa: CASSPLTGGYEQYF

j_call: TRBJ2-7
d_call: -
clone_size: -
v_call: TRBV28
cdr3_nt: TGTGCCAGCAGTCCTCCCGCCGGGGGGCGGTACGAGCAGTACTTC
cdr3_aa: CASSPPAGGRYEQYF

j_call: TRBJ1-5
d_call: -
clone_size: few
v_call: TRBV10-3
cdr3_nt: TGTGCCATCAGTGATGGGACAAGAAATCAGCCCCAGCATTTT
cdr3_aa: CAISDGTRNQPQHF

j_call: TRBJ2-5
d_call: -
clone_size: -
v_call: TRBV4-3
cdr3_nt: TGCGCCAGCAGCCAAGACCCACAGACAATACAGACCCAGTACTTC
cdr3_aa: CASSQDPQTIQTQYF

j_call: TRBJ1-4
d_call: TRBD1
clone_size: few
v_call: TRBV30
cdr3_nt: TGTGCCTGGAGTGTACAGGGGTTAGGGGAAAAACTGTTTTTT
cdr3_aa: CAWSVQGLGEKLFF

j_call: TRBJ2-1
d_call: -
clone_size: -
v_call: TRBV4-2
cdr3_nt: TGTGCCAGCAGCCAAGTAGCGGTCTTTTCCTACAATGAGCAGTTCTTC
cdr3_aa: CASSQVAVFSYNEQFF

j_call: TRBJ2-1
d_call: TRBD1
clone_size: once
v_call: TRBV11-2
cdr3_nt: TGTGCCAGCAGCCTCTTACTGGGACAGGGGGGTTGGGATGAGCAGTTCTTC
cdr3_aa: CASSLLLGQGGWDEQFF

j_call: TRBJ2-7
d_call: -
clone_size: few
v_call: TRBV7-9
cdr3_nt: TGTGCCAGCAGATTCCGGCGGGCGGCGGATGAGCAGTACTTC
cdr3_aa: CASRFRRAADEQYF

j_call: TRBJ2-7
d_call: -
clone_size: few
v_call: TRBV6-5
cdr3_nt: TGTGCCAGCAGTTACATGGCTGCCTACGAGCAGTACTTC
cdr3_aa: CASSYMAAYEQYF

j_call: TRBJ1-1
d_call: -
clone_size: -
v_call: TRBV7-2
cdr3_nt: TGTGCCAGCAGCTTTACAGGGAAGAACACTGAAGCTTTCTTT
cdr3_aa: CASSFTGKNTEAFF